These 9 T cell receptor beta chains originate from one sample sequenced in a study of T-cell memory formation after mild COVID-19. TCRdb re-analysed the 5' RACE reads in MiXCR, keeping a single row per CDR3 protein. This sample has about 140,000 distinct CDR3 sequences, with 13% to 15% found just once. Sequencing was carried out using PBMCs or a T cell subset sorted from them (not recorded which). The source of these receptors is an adult woman who had mild COVID-19 (a few samples of this study predate the infection). Cell type and time point are not known.

This rearrangement joins TRBV15 to TRBJ2-2; D may be TRBD1 or TRBD2 (5 bases each). Germline V lookup: CDR1 LNHNV, CDR2 YYDKDF (reference sequence). V lost 5 bases and J lost 6, with 16 bases in between. The CDR3 is 15 amino acids. The CDR3 protein is CATSPGTGAAGELFF. DNA for the CDR3: TGTGCCACCAGCCCGGGGACGGGTGCGGCCGGGGAGCTGTTTTTT. Based on the CDR3 plus reference TRBV15 and TRBJ2-2, the full variable domain is DAMVIQNPRYQVTQFGKPVTLSCSQTLNHNVMYWYQQKSSQAPKLLFHYYDKDFNNEADTPDNFQSRRPNTSFCFLDIRSPGLGDTAMYLCATSPGTGAAGELFFGEGSRLTVL.

J is TRBJ1-6 and V is TRBV6-5, with unresolved D. The CDR3 contains 12 residues. V was cut by 2 bases and J by 9 bases, with 5 bases left in between. Germline V CDR1 and CDR2: MNHEY, SVGAGI. The CDR3 sequence: CASSYSGSPLHF. The DNA for the CDR3 is TGTGCCAGCAGTTACAGCGGTTCACCCCTCCACTTT.

The V call is TRBV9, the J call TRBJ2-3; no definite D call. Per germline, CDR1 SGDLS and CDR2 YYNGEE. V was clipped by 0 bases and J by 2 bases, with 10 bases between them. CDR3 size: 15 residues. The CDR3 reads CASSVGHGPTDTQYF. CDR3 nucleotides: TGTGCCAGCAGCGTAGGCCACGGGCCCACAGATACGCAGTATTTT.

This clonotype was seen a handful of times. The chain is built from TRBV5-5 and TRBJ2-5, with unresolved D. The CDR3 loop spans 13 amino acids. Germline V gene sequence: CDR1 SGHKS, CDR2 YYEKEE (reference sequence). Trimming stripped 4 bases from V and 4 bases from J, with 11 bases between. The CDR3 DNA is TGTGCCAGCAGCCGACTGACCCCAGAGACCCAGTACTTC. Protein: CASSRLTPETQYF.

This clonotype was counted at least ten times. V gene TRBV4-2 combines with J gene TRBJ2-6; 8 nucleotides line up with TRBD1. The CDR3 is 16 residues long. The junction had 2 bases not matched to a gene; V was cut back by 4 bases and J by 0 bases. Germline-derived CDR1 and CDR2 are LGHNA and YNFKEQ. CDR3 amino acids: CASSPDRGSGANVLTF. Here the CDR3 DNA reads TGTGCCAGCAGCCCTGACAGGGGCTCTGGGGCCAACGTCCTGACTTTC.

The gene calls are TRBV30 and TRBJ2-5, with 9 bases that match TRBD2. Germline trimming cut 3 bases from V and 5 bases from J; bases unmatched to any gene: 10. CDR1 and CDR2 (germline): GTSNPN, SVGIG (reference sequence). This CDR3 is built from 15 residues. CDR3 residues: CAWSDGWTSDETQYF. The CDR3 region has the DNA TGTGCCTGGAGCGACGGTTGGACTAGCGACGAGACCCAGTACTTC.

This clonotype was detected only a few times. The gene calls are TRBV5-1 and TRBJ1-2; D uncertain. This CDR3 region has 15 residues. V lost 0 bases to trimming and J lost 5 bases, with 14 bases between them. The germline CDR1 and CDR2 sequences are SGHRS and YFSETQ. The CDR3 protein is CASSLVSGGPYGYTF. The CDR3, as DNA: TGCGCCAGCAGCTTGGTAAGCGGTGGACCATATGGCTACACCTTC.

In its sample, this clonotype was seen a few times. The chain joins TRBV7-2 to TRBJ2-7; D might be TRBD2 (5 bases). V shed 5 bases and J shed 3 bases, with 17 bases lying between them. Germline CDR1 is SGHTA and CDR2 is FQGNSA. This CDR3 is 15 amino acids long. In DNA form, the CDR3 reads TGTGCCAGCAGCCCTAGTGGAGGACCAAGCTACGAGCAGTACTTC. Its protein is CASSPSGGPSYEQYF.

This clonotype has a handful of counts. The chain recombines TRBV24-1 with TRBJ2-2; no clear D. Germline values: CDR1 KGHDR, CDR2 SFDVKD. V was cut by 0 bases and J by 6 bases, with 16 bases left in between. This CDR3 comprises 17 residues. The CDR3 DNA reads TGTGCCACCAGTGATTTGAGTGGGCCAACCTCCGCCGGGGAGCTGTTTTTT. It specifies CATSDLSGPTSAGELFF.